This TCR beta chain originates from a study of blood T cell repertoires in COVID-19. Across the whole study: Specimens from acute and convalescent COVID-19 originated in the United States, Italy and Spain. T cells, B-cell-depleted T cells, or PBMCs provided the cDNA or gDNA that served as material.

This clone has a handful of counts. V lost 0 bases and J lost 4, with 11 bases in between. Germline V lookup: CDR1 SGHRS, CDR2 YFSETQ. This CDR3 spans 15 amino acids. Study processing details: Reference gene primer amplification gave nucleated cell count estimates. The data were produced by immunoSEQ multiplex PCR, yet TCRdb's version contains in-frame clones alone and is incomplete. Clone size and the V and J calls come from that table; the DNA yielded D and trimming. Of tens of thousands of clones in the sample, around 74% are singletons; the top ten hold approximately 30%. This sequence originates from a woman of 80 years or more with acute or convalescent COVID-19. The chain has TRBV5-1 and TRBJ2-1, with a tentative D call TRBD1 (7 bases). Sequenced material: peripheral blood. The DNA for the CDR3 is TGCGCCAGCAGCTTGGAGGGGGCGGGGTACAATGAGCAGTTCTTC. Amino acid sequence: CASSLEGAGYNEQFF.